This is a list of T cell receptor beta chains from one sample in a study of post-analysis software for immune sequencing data. TCRdb fed the PCR reads into MiXCR, producing one record per CDR3 protein. There are 800,000 to 950,000 distinct CDR3 sequences in the sample; 53% occur only once, and approximately 4.3% lies in the top ten. Sequencing was performed on blood. Every receptor here comes from a girl under 18 with multiple sclerosis. Both conserved end residues are part of each CDR3. The D gene is left open where the match is weak. Only part of the rows carry a size: once, few, many, or a class if the clone is expanded.

d_call: TRBD1
cdr3_length: 13
v_call: TRBV15
clone_size: few
j_call: TRBJ2-7
cdr3_nt: TGTGCCACCAGCAGCGGACAGGGCTACGAGCAGTACTTC
cdr3_aa: CATSSGQGYEQYF

d_call: NA
cdr3_length: 17
v_call: TRBV6-1
clone_size: NA
j_call: TRBJ1-2
cdr3_nt: TGTGCCAGCAGTGAACTCTACCGGACAGATACTAACTATGGCTACACCTTC
cdr3_aa: CASSELYRTDTNYGYTF

d_call: NA
cdr3_length: 15
v_call: TRBV5-5
clone_size: NA
j_call: TRBJ2-3
cdr3_nt: TGTGCCAGCAGCTTAAAGGGGACTCCACCAGATACGCAGTATTTT
cdr3_aa: CASSLKGTPPDTQYF

d_call: NA
cdr3_length: 15
v_call: TRBV10-3
clone_size: NA
j_call: TRBJ2-6
cdr3_nt: TGTGCCATCAGCGAACGACAGACCGGGGCCAACGTCCTGACTTTC
cdr3_aa: CAISERQTGANVLTF

d_call: TRBD1
cdr3_length: 13
v_call: TRBV30
clone_size: NA
j_call: TRBJ2-6
cdr3_nt: TGTGCCTCCAGGGGGCTTGGGGCCAACGTCCTGACTTTC
cdr3_aa: CASRGLGANVLTF

d_call: TRBD2
cdr3_length: 15
v_call: TRBV7-2
clone_size: NA
j_call: TRBJ2-7
cdr3_nt: TGTGCCAGCAGCTTCGCCGGGACTAGTCCCTACGAGCAGTACTTC
cdr3_aa: CASSFAGTSPYEQYF

d_call: NA
cdr3_length: 15
v_call: TRBV20-1
clone_size: NA
j_call: TRBJ2-1
cdr3_nt: TGCAGTGCTAGAGATCCGCTGTATAGCGGCCGGGAGCAGTTCTTC
cdr3_aa: CSARDPLYSGREQFF

d_call: NA
cdr3_length: 12
v_call: TRBV5-1
clone_size: many
j_call: TRBJ2-7
cdr3_nt: TGCGCCAGCAGCTTTACAGGACTCGAGCAGTACTTC
cdr3_aa: CASSFTGLEQYF

d_call: NA
cdr3_length: 15
v_call: TRBV5-1
clone_size: few
j_call: TRBJ1-1
cdr3_nt: TGCGCCAGCAGCTTGAAGCCAGTCGGGGGCACTGAAGCTTTCTTT
cdr3_aa: CASSLKPVGGTEAFF

d_call: TRBD2
cdr3_length: 16
v_call: TRBV5-1
clone_size: NA
j_call: TRBJ2-3
cdr3_nt: TGCGCCAGCAGCTTGGCCCAACGGGAGGGGGCAGATACGCAGTATTTT
cdr3_aa: CASSLAQREGADTQYF

d_call: NA
cdr3_length: 15
v_call: TRBV6-5
clone_size: NA
j_call: TRBJ2-7
cdr3_nt: TGTGCCAGCAGCAGGGGGGCCTCAAGCTCCTACGAGCAGTACTTC
cdr3_aa: CASSRGASSSYEQYF

d_call: NA
cdr3_length: 14
v_call: TRBV5-1
clone_size: few
j_call: TRBJ2-7
cdr3_nt: TGCGCCAGCAGCTTGGGGGTCTACGCCTACGAGCAGTACTTC
cdr3_aa: CASSLGVYAYEQYF

d_call: TRBD2
cdr3_length: 18
v_call: TRBV19
clone_size: few
j_call: TRBJ2-1
cdr3_nt: TGTGCCAGTAGTTTTAGACTAGCGGGGGCCCAGATCTACAATGAGCAGTTCTTC
cdr3_aa: CASSFRLAGAQIYNEQFF